Sequencing of this T cell receptor (beta chain) was carried out in a study of shared clonotypes between healthy human individuals. Trimming shortened V by 0 bases and J by 8 bases, and 8 bases separated the two germline ends. The V gene's germline CDR1 is SGHRS and CDR2 YFSETQ. The CDR3 has 12 residues. Donors comprised only Caucasian adults living in Nashville, Tennessee. Without sorting, samples used tens of millions of PBMCs for genomic DNA. Investigators spread the genomic DNA of each subset evenly over several immunoSEQ plates. Generated by immunoSEQ multiplex PCR, the TCRdb table keeps only in-frame clones and is missing some. This table has over 400,000 clones, over 75% appearing once.

This chain uses TRBV5-1 with TRBJ1-2, with D uncertain. The clonotype comes from a woman aged 40 to 49 in good health. Some clones in this sample may be carry-over from other donors' samples. The sequenced sample was PBMCs. In DNA form, the CDR3 reads TGCGCCAGCAGCTTGGTAGGAGGCGGCTACACCTTC. Protein product: CASSLVGGGYTF.